This T cell receptor beta chain appears in the sequencing data of a study of blood T cells in healthy people across ages (dated by TCRdb to between 2014 and 2017). Background for the entire study: In model experiments, template switching captured roughly one uniquely barcoded TCR beta cDNA molecule for every two T cells. Using deep sequencing normalized with unique cDNA molecular identifiers, the study measured how TCR beta repertoire diversity changes with age. Four age groups were formed from the donors: young (average about 15 years), middle-aged (approximately 39), aged (around 62) and long-lived (more than 75). To avoid experimental bias, donors of different ages were spread randomly across the sequencing lanes. For two donors (one aged 18 to 29 and one aged 80 or older), the study analyzed two additional independent replicas of 1 million unique cDNA reads from the same blood draw. Points the paper makes about the study in general: Total diversity estimates from one million sequenced T cells were considered lower bounds and underestimates. Observed TCR beta diversity correlated strongly with the percentage of naive T cells measured by flow cytometry. Compared with the aged group, the long-lived group had more naive CD4+ T cells, fewer expanded clones and increased TCR diversity, a pattern suggesting age selection. Since profiling was done on bulk unsorted PBMCs, naive and antigen-experienced compartments could not be conclusively compared. Because the CMV infection status of the donors was unknown, age-related changes in expanded clonotypes may potentially have been confounded. As age increased, observed TCR beta diversity per million T cells dropped in a roughly linear way, and a significant reduction was already evident by age roughly 36.

Regarding this clonotype: This clone's antigen is unknown. It has no much larger one-base neighbor in the sample; base qualities were not kept.

Library preparation employed 5' RACE. The sequencer was an Illumina HiSeq 2500. A second PCR of roughly 6 to 12 cycles was run with a J-beta primer mix and a sample-barcoded 5' primer. Each TCR beta cDNA molecule received a unique molecular identifier from a template-switch 5' adaptor carrying 12 random nucleotides. Each sample yielded at least 3 million CDR3-containing paired-end reads. First-strand cDNA was synthesized from all RNA with the Mint cDNA synthesis kit, primed by a TRBC-specific oligonucleotide. All cDNA was treated with uracil-DNA glycosylase and then went through a first 18-cycle PCR with the universal primers M1SS and BC2_uni_R. The authors processed their data as follows. Each sample was normalized by randomly selecting 1 million high-quality reads, each carrying a distinct molecular identifier. Instead of being binned into consensus sequences, reads that shared molecular identifiers were thrown out. MiTCR, run with a Q25 quality threshold and the strictest error-elimination algorithm, handled CDR3 identification, clonotype clustering and error correction. A nonparametric unseen species model with Euler transformation was used to estimate a lower bound on total TCR beta diversity. The public reads were run again by TCRdb, first through fastp at Q25 and then through MiXCR, and only productive beta chains were kept. Each CDR3 protein appears once, grouped with its most common genes and DNA. The V and J calls were determined by TCRdb, not by the authors. The sample includes more than 1 million distinct CDR3 sequences, with 45% observed a single time. Of the sample, about 19% falls within the top ten clones.

The donors were 40 or so Caucasian individuals from Russia, aged roughly 6 to 95 years, who were systemically healthy. Each donor gave around 9.5 milliliters of peripheral blood, collected into EDTA-treated Vacutainer tubes. Ficoll-Paque density-gradient centrifugation was used to isolate PBMCs, with at least 7 million obtained per sample. Trizol reagent was used to extract total RNA from the PBMCs, yielding at least 5 micrograms per sample. For every donor, flow cytometry on a PBMC aliquot measured the percentage of naive CD45RAhigh/CD27high T cells. CDR1 and CDR2, per the germline V gene, are MDHEN and SYDVKM. Taken from cysteine to phenylalanine, the CDR3 has 15 residues. Just the 45-base CDR3 DNA is kept, in frame starting at base 1. The junction shows trimming of 5 bases on V and 2 bases on J, plus 14 bases between the germline ends.

Sequenced input: blood. The rearranged segments are TRBV28 and TRBJ2-3; the D element might be TRBD1 or TRBD2, as each aligns at 5 bases. The receptor's source is an older woman in good health. The bases are TGTGCCAGCAGTCCGGGGCTAGGATACACAGATACGCAGTATTTT. This encodes CASSPGLGYTDTQYF.